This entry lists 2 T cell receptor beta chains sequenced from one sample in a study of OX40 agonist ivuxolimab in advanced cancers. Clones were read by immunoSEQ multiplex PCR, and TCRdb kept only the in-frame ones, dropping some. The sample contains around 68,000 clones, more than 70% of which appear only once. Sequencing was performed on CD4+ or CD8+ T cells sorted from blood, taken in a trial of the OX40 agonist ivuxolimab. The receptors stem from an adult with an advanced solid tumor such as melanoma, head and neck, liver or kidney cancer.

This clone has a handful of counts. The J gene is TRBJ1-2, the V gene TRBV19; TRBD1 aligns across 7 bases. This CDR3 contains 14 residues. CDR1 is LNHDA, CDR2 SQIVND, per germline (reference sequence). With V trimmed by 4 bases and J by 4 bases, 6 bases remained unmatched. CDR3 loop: CASSRGTASYGYTF. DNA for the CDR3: TGTGCCAGTAGTAGGGGGACAGCCAGCTATGGCTACACCTTC.

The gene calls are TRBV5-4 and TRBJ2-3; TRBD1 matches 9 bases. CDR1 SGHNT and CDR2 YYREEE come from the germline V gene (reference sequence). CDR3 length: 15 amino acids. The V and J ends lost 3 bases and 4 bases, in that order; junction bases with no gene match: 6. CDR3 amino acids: CASSSGTGFADTQYF. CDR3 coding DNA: TGTGCCAGCAGCTCAGGGACAGGGTTTGCAGATACGCAGTATTTT.